What follows describes a single T cell receptor beta chain. A sample-barcoded 5' primer and a J-beta primer mix were used in a second PCR of about 7 to 11 cycles. Each CDR3 protein gets one entry after TCRdb re-called the 5' RACE reads with MiXCR. The sample contains over a million distinct CDR3 sequences, around 55% of which appear only once. This sample is drawn from a study of blood T cells in healthy people across ages. Study-wide background: T cells yielded about one barcoded beta molecule per two cells through template switching.

V was cut by 3 bases and J by 2 bases, with 14 bases left in between. This CDR3 comprises 15 residues. CDR1 and CDR2 (germline): MGHRA, YSYEKL. This receptor was identified in a man in his late teens or twenties in good health. Sequenced sample: blood. The chain carries TRBV4-1 and TRBJ2-7, with D maybe TRBD1 (6 bases). CDR3 residues: CASSHPGHDTYEQYF. DNA for the CDR3: TGCGCCAGCAGCCATCCGGGACACGATACCTACGAGCAGTACTTC.